A single sample gave rise to the 20 T cell receptor beta chains below, sequenced in a study of post-analysis software for immune sequencing data. Overall study results and limits: Included in a set of roughly five TRBV segments more frequent in patients than controls were TRBV5-6, TRBV5-1 and TRBV20-1.

Carried by the TCR beta cDNA libraries were unique molecular identifiers. TCRdb independently ran MiXCR on the PCR reads; one entry per CDR3 protein. The sample includes about 540,000 distinct CDR3 sequences, 30% to 40% seen only once; the top ten take around 5.9%. These TCRs' antigens remain unknown. The sample comprised blood. The receptors were gathered from a girl under 18 with multiple sclerosis.

This chain uses TRBV7-2 with TRBJ1-2, with 10 bases lining up with TRBD1. The CDR3 length is 15 residues. CDR1 SGHTA and CDR2 FQGNSA come from the germline V gene. Trimming at V came to 6 bases and at J to 3 bases, leaving 7 bases not matched to a gene. CDR3 DNA: TGTGCCAGCAGTACGAAGACAGGGGGCGACTATGGCTACACCTTC. Translated: CASSTKTGGDYGYTF.

This clonotype was detected a few times. J is TRBJ2-2 and V is TRBV5-1, with D perhaps matching TRBD1 (5 bases). The CDR3 is 12 residues long. Germline assignment: CDR1 SGHRS and CDR2 YFSETQ. Between the trimmed V and J ends, which lost 0 bases and 11 bases, there was a span of 8 bases. The CDR3 DNA reads TGCGCCAGCAGCTTGGGACAGACTGAGCTGTTTTTT. As protein: CASSLGQTELFF. Drawing the rest from reference TRBV5-1 and TRBJ2-2, the complete variable domain is KAGVTQTPRYLIKTRGQQVTLSCSPISGHRSVSWYQQTPGQGLQFLFEYFSETQRNKGNFPGRFSGRQFSNSRSEMNVSTLELGDSALYLCASSLGQTELFFGEGSRLTVL.

The chain uses TRBV20-1 and TRBJ2-5; the match to TRBD2 covers 7 bases. The CDR3 has 15 residues. In germline, CDR1 is DFQATT, CDR2 SNEGSKA (reference sequence). J lost 0 bases, V lost 5 bases, and 9 bases had no gene match. This CDR3 reads CSAPRLAWYQETQYF. The CDR3 DNA reads as TGCAGTGCTCCCCGACTAGCCTGGTACCAAGAGACCCAGTACTTC.

This rearrangement joins TRBV7-2 to TRBJ2-7; D not resolved. Trimming pared 4 bases from V and 5 bases from J, leaving 15 bases between. The germline gives CDR1 SGHTA, CDR2 FQGNSA. There are 14 residues in the CDR3. As DNA, the CDR3 is TGTGCCAGCAGCTCTTTCCAGCGTCACGACGAGCAGTACTTC. The encoded protein is CASSSFQRHDEQYF.

This clonotype was counted only a few times. The chain couples TRBV25-1 to TRBJ1-1; D gene uncertain. Germline CDR1 is MGHDK and CDR2 is SYGVNS. CDR3 length: 15 amino acids. Trimming took off 4 bases at V and 0 bases at J, with 12 bases between the two ends. CDR3 region: CASSVGLRMNTEAFF. The CDR3 DNA is TGTGCCAGCAGTGTTGGTTTACGTATGAACACTGAAGCTTTCTTT.

The CDR3 DNA follows: TGTGCCAGCAGTTACTCACCCCTAGAAAGGAACCAAGAGACCCAGTACTTC. Translated: CASSYSPLERNQETQYF. This rearrangement joins TRBV6-5 to TRBJ2-5; D not resolved. The CDR3 has 17 amino acids. Germline CDR1 reads MNHEY; CDR2 reads SVGAGI. V was shortened by 0 bases and J by 0 bases, with 14 bases between the two germline ends.

This clonotype was seen a handful of times. V usage is TRBV5-6 and J usage is TRBJ2-7; maybe TRBD2 (7 bases). The CDR3 has 16 amino acids. Deletions cut 0 bases from V and 2 bases from J, with 15 bases between. CDR1 and CDR2 from the germline V gene are SGHDT and YYEEEE. The CDR3 DNA is TGTGCCAGCAGCTTGGGGCGGGGGCTCGAACCCTACGAGCAGTACTTC. Protein: CASSLGRGLEPYEQYF.

This clonotype was seen only a few times. The genes are TRBV7-9 and TRBJ2-7; tentatively, D is TRBD2 (5 bases). Germline-derived CDR1 and CDR2 are SEHNR and FQNEAQ (reference sequence). The CDR3 is made up of 13 amino acids. The V and J ends lost 5 bases and 7 bases respectively, with 15 bases between them. The CDR3 spells CASSLTIPGEQYF. Written as DNA, the CDR3 is TGTGCCAGCAGCCTGACAATCCCGGGGGAGCAGTACTTC.

This clonotype showed up just a few times. The chain has TRBV4-1 and TRBJ2-7; 14 nucleotides agree with TRBD2. The V segment lost 4 bases and the J segment 0 bases; nucleotides outside the gene matches: 17. This CDR3 is built from 21 residues. CDR1 is MGHRA, CDR2 YSYEKL, per germline. This CDR3 is CASSPIMGLAGVHPSSYEQYF. CDR3 DNA sequence: TGCGCCAGCAGCCCCATCATGGGACTAGCGGGGGTTCACCCAAGCTCCTACGAGCAGTACTTC.

About this clonotype: Since the CDR3 does not end with the conserved phenylalanine or tryptophan, this likely comes from a read error. The V and J genes are TRBV5-1 and TRBJ1-2; 7 positions match TRBD1. CDR1 SGHRS and CDR2 YFSETQ come from the germline V gene. CDR3 length: 17 residues. In nucleotides, the CDR3 is TGCGCCAGCAGCTTGGCCGGAACTCAGGGGGGGGACTATGGTTACACCCTC. Translating it yields CASSLAGTQGGDYGYTL.

This clonotype was detected only a few times. The gene calls are TRBV7-9 and TRBJ2-5, with a possible D match to TRBD2 (6 bases). The CDR3 is 16 residues long. The germline V and J ends were trimmed by 3 bases and 7 bases, with 21 bases remaining between them. The germline CDR1 and CDR2 sequences are SEHNR and FQNEAQ (reference sequence). The CDR3 DNA follows: TGTGCCAGCAGCTTGTCGGGCATGGGGAGGCTGGGGACCCAGTACTTC. It translates to CASSLSGMGRLGTQYF.

The genes are TRBV5-1 and TRBJ1-2, with D perhaps TRBD1 (6 bases). Per the germline V gene, CDR1 is SGHRS and CDR2 is YFSETQ. There are 13 residues in the CDR3. Trimming took 0 bases from V and 8 from J, leaving 11 bases between them. Written as DNA, the CDR3 is TGCGCCAGCAGCTTGGGACAGGTTGGAGGCTACACCTTC. Its translation is CASSLGQVGGYTF. The full variable domain, its missing parts supplied by reference TRBV5-1 and TRBJ1-2, is KAGVTQTPRYLIKTRGQQVTLSCSPISGHRSVSWYQQTPGQGLQFLFEYFSETQRNKGNFPGRFSGRQFSNSRSEMNVSTLELGDSALYLCASSLGQVGGYTFGSGTRLTVV.

The chain couples TRBV29-1 to TRBJ1-1; 9 nucleotides line up with TRBD1. The CDR3 has 12 residues. Trimming removed 7 bases from V and 4 bases from J; junction bases left unmatched: 4. Germline CDR1 is SQVTM and CDR2 is ANQGSEA. The CDR3 is CSGDRDGTEAFF. The CDR3 coding sequence is TGCAGCGGGGACAGGGACGGCACTGAAGCTTTCTTT.

About this clonotype itself: Without the conserved terminal phenylalanine or tryptophan, this CDR3 likely stems from a read error. This chain connects TRBV12-3 or TRBV12-4 to TRBJ2-3; possibly TRBD2 for D (7 bases). CDR3 length: 15 amino acids. For the CDR3, the DNA is TGTGCCAGCAGTTTTGCGAGGGGGACTACAGATGCGCAGTATTCT. As protein: CASSFARGTTDAQYS.

J is TRBJ2-7 and V is TRBV5-1, with D hard to call. Trimming removed 0 bases from V and 10 bases from J, with 26 bases in between. The CDR3 totals 17 residues. Germline loops: CDR1 SGHRS, CDR2 YFSETQ. CDR3 sequence reads: CASSLADFQAYQEAQYF. Written as DNA, the CDR3 is TGCGCCAGCAGCTTGGCCGACTTCCAGGCGTACCAAGAGGCCCAGTACTTC.

The gene calls are TRBV20-1 and TRBJ1-1; D is ambiguous. The germline gives CDR1 DFQATT, CDR2 SNEGSKA (reference sequence). CDR3 length: 13 residues. V was trimmed by 2 bases and J by 5 bases, leaving 12 bases between them. CDR3 bases: TGCAGTGCTAGAAACCCAGGTAGGACTGAAGCTTTCTTT. Translating it yields CSARNPGRTEAFF.

This clonotype showed up just a few times. This chain joins TRBV6-5 and TRBJ2-5, with 7 bases matching TRBD2. After removal of 0 bases from V and 4 bases from J, the junction contained 11 bases not matched to a gene. CDR1 and CDR2 (germline): MNHEY, SVGAGI. The CDR3 is 17 residues long. This CDR3 reads CASSYSSGLRGGETQYF. CDR3 sequence (DNA): TGTGCCAGCAGTTACTCCTCGGGACTACGGGGTGGAGAGACCCAGTACTTC.

This clonotype was observed a few times. The gene calls are TRBV28 and TRBJ2-1; TRBD2 agrees at 7 bases. CDR3 length equals 12 residues. Per the germline V gene, CDR1 is MDHEN and CDR2 is SYDVKM. The junction had 13 bases not matched to a gene; V was cut back by 8 bases and J by 15 bases. In DNA, the CDR3 is TGTGCCAGCCAGAACACATTCCGACTAGCGTTCTTC. It specifies CASQNTFRLAFF.

V usage is TRBV28 and J usage is TRBJ1-2; possible D gene TRBD1, 6 bases. V was trimmed by 2 bases and J by 4 bases, leaving 14 bases between them. The CDR3 loop spans 15 amino acids. The germline CDR1 and CDR2 sequences are MDHEN and SYDVKM. The CDR3 protein is CASSLQTGGPYGYTF. As DNA, the CDR3 is TGTGCCAGCAGTTTACAGACAGGAGGACCCTATGGCTACACCTTC.

This clonotype has a handful of counts. CDR3 nucleotides: TGTGCCAGCAGTTTATTCCGGGACAGGGTTGGGTACCAAGAGACCCAGTACTTC. It encodes CASSLFRDRVGYQETQYF. The chain has TRBV28 and TRBJ2-5, with TRBD1 matching 9 bases. Germline values: CDR1 MDHEN, CDR2 SYDVKM. With 1 base clipped from V and 0 bases from J, the junction kept 9 bases outside the gene matches. The CDR3 runs 18 residues. Together with reference TRBV28 and TRBJ2-5, the CDR3 gives the full variable domain: DVKVTQSSRYLVKRTGEKVFLECVQDMDHENMFWYRQDPGLGLRLIYFSYDVKMKEKGDIPEGYSVSREKKERFSLILESASTNQTSMYLCASSLFRDRVGYQETQYFGPGTRLLVL.